A single sample is the source of the 24 T cell receptor beta chains below, sequenced in a study of Ad26.COV2.S vaccination and SARS-CoV-2 variants. Produced via immunoSEQ multiplex PCR; TCRdb's table is partial and in-frame only. The profile shows 400,000 to 450,000 clones, more than 80% of them singletons. Treatment reported: 19 received Ad26.COV2.S at low or high dose, single or two shots; several received placebo; per-sample allocation not given. Each sample was drawn 63 days after the first injection (of vaccine or placebo). Sequenced material: peripheral blood, taken in a trial of Ad26.COV2.S vaccine versus placebo. These receptors originate from a person aged 18 to 59 who received the Ad26.COV2.S COVID-19 vaccine or a placebo.

This chain connects TRBV6-2 or TRBV6-3 to TRBJ1-5, with 9 bases that match TRBD1. Germline V gene lookup returns CDR1 MNHEY and CDR2 SVGEGT. V was clipped by 0 bases and J by 6 bases; unmatched bases: 9. The CDR3 is 17 residues long. CDR3 sequence (DNA): TGTGCCAGCAGTTACTCCCGGGACAGGGAATATAGTCAGCCCCAGCATTTT. Translating gives CASSYSRDREYSQPQHF.

The count of this clone is one. This chain uses TRBV11-1 with TRBJ2-7, with D possibly matching TRBD2 (5 bases). CDR1 and CDR2 from the germline V gene are SGHAT and FQDESV (reference sequence). The CDR3 extends over 16 amino acids. Trimming left V 5 bases short and J 2 bases short, with 19 bases between. CDR3 nucleotide sequence: TGTGCCAGCAGCCCGAGGGCGGCGGACGTGCCCTACGAGCAGTACTTC. Translation gives CASSPRAADVPYEQYF.

This clone was observed a handful of times. The rearrangement links TRBV19 to TRBJ1-2, with 9 positions matching TRBD1. Germline V gene sequence: CDR1 LNHDA, CDR2 SQIVND (reference sequence). The CDR3 runs 14 residues. J gave up 7 bases and V 7 bases, and 10 bases lay outside the gene matches. The CDR3: CASTPGQGSIGYTF. In DNA, the CDR3 is TGTGCCAGTACTCCGGGACAGGGATCTATTGGCTACACCTTC.

The rearrangement joins TRBV7-9 to TRBJ2-1; D not certain. CDR3 length: 12 residues. The V end lost 6 bases, the J end lost 5 bases, and 8 bases lay between the germline ends. CDR1 SEHNR and CDR2 FQNEAQ come from the germline V gene (reference sequence). The CDR3 coding sequence is TGTGCCAGCAGAGGTCTCCACAATGAGCAGTTCTTC. Amino acid sequence: CASRGLHNEQFF.

The chain combines TRBV27 with TRBJ2-5; possibly TRBD2 for D (6 bases). Germline V lookup: CDR1 MNHEY, CDR2 SMNVEV (reference sequence). The CDR3 sequence is 15 residues long. Trimming left V 8 bases short and J 1 base short, with 17 bases between. CDR3 in amino acids: CASRFLLASQETQYF. As DNA, the CDR3 is TGTGCCAGCCGGTTCTTACTAGCTAGCCAAGAGACCCAGTACTTC.

The genes are TRBV4-3 and TRBJ2-7, with D uncertain. CDR3 length: 13 residues. Germline CDR1 reads LGHNA; CDR2 reads YSLEER. Trimming stripped 3 bases from V and 4 bases from J, with 10 bases between. CDR3: CASSQILGYEQYF. CDR3 DNA sequence: TGCGCCAGCAGCCAGATTTTAGGTTACGAGCAGTACTTC.

In this sample, this clone turned up once. Other DNA sequences from this sample encode an identical CDR3 as well. The chain links TRBV5-1 to TRBJ1-1, with D perhaps TRBD1 (5 bases). The length of the CDR3 is 14 residues. Germline CDR1 is SGHRS and CDR2 is YFSETQ. Trimming cost V 0 bases and J 1 base, with 7 bases left between them. The DNA of the CDR3 is TGCGCCAGCAGCTTGGCCGGGGGGAACACTGAAGCTTTCTTT. As protein: CASSLAGGNTEAFF.

The J gene is TRBJ2-7, the V gene TRBV28; 8 bases align to TRBD1. CDR1 and CDR2 from the germline V gene are MDHEN and SYDVKM. The CDR3 is made up of 13 amino acids. The ends lost 8 bases at V and 5 bases at J; junction bases unmatched: 8. CDR3 nucleotide sequence: TGTGCCAGCGCCGGGACAGGACTCGACGAGCAGTACTTC. Translation gives CASAGTGLDEQYF.

This clone showed up just a few times. The V gene is TRBV2, the J gene TRBJ1-5; no definite D call. The ends were cut back, 4 bases at V and 2 bases at J, with 18 bases in the middle. Germline CDR1 SNHLY, CDR2 FYNNEI. CDR3 length: 17 amino acids. CDR3 in DNA: TGTGCCAGCAGTGTTTATATAGGAGCAGTTGGCAATCAGCCCCAGCATTTT. Its translation: CASSVYIGAVGNQPQHF.

J is TRBJ1-2 and V is TRBV27; D is perhaps TRBD1 (5 bases). The germline CDR1 and CDR2 sequences are MNHEY and SMNVEV (reference sequence). Trimming shortened V by 5 bases and J by 3 bases, and 16 bases separated the two germline ends. This CDR3 comprises 15 residues. The CDR3 DNA reads TGTGCCAGCAGTCGGAAGGGACCTGGGGACTATGGCTACACCTTC. Translation gives CASSRKGPGDYGYTF.

This chain joins TRBV6-6 and TRBJ1-5; the D gene is possibly TRBD1 (5 bases). Germline CDR1 reads MNHNY; CDR2 reads SVGAGI (reference sequence). Trimming took off 5 bases at V and 0 bases at J, with 11 bases between the two ends. The CDR3 has 15 residues. The CDR3 loop reads CASSPGQNSNQPQHF. The CDR3 nucleotides are TGTGCCAGCAGTCCCGGACAAAATAGCAATCAGCCCCAGCATTTT.

V usage is TRBV19 and J usage is TRBJ1-2, with D possibly being TRBD1 (6 bases). V lost 10 bases and J lost 4, with 13 bases in between. Per the germline V gene, CDR1 is LNHDA and CDR2 is SQIVND (reference sequence). The CDR3 totals 12 residues. DNA of the CDR3: TGTGCCACCCAAGAAGGGGGCTATGGCTACACCTTC. Its translation: CATQEGGYGYTF.

This chain links TRBV19 with TRBJ1-4; TRBD1 aligns across 9 bases. Germline assignment: CDR1 LNHDA and CDR2 SQIVND (reference sequence). V gave up 6 bases and J gave up 11 bases; unmatched junction bases: 4. CDR3 size: 12 residues. The CDR3 region has the DNA TGTGCCAGTAGGGGACAGGGTTTGAAACTGTTTTTT. Amino acid sequence: CASRGQGLKLFF.

This clone came up once. The rearrangement uses TRBV3-1 (or the pseudogene TRBV3-2) and TRBJ1-3; no clear D. Per the germline V gene, CDR1 is LGHDT and CDR2 is YNNKEL (reference sequence). Trimming removed 1 base from V and 4 bases from J, with 8 bases in between. The length of the CDR3 is 14 residues. The CDR3 DNA sequence: TGTGCCAGCAGCCAAGGGGATCGAGGAAACACCATATATTTT. Its translation is CASSQGDRGNTIYF.

The chain uses TRBV19 and TRBJ1-2, with unresolved D. V was clipped by 9 bases and J by 3 bases, with 14 bases between them. Germline V gives CDR1 LNHDA, CDR2 SQIVND (reference sequence). The CDR3 length is 13 residues. The CDR3 loop reads CASTTLPDYGYTF. Written as DNA, the CDR3 is TGTGCCAGCACTACCCTACCCGACTATGGCTACACCTTC.

The gene calls are TRBV19 and TRBJ1-5; 7 bases are a match to TRBD1. The V and J ends lost 6 bases and 7 bases, in that order; junction bases with no gene match: 12. The CDR3 extends over 15 amino acids. Germline V CDR1 and CDR2: LNHDA, SQIVND (reference sequence). CDR3 region: CASRPQGMELQPQHF. Written as DNA, the CDR3 is TGTGCCAGTAGACCACAGGGGATGGAACTGCAGCCCCAGCATTTT.

The rearrangement joins TRBV3-1 (or the pseudogene TRBV3-2) to TRBJ2-1, with D unresolved. Germline V gene data show CDR1 as LGHDT and CDR2 as YNNKEL (reference sequence). The V end lost 1 base, the J end lost 6 bases, and 13 bases lay between the germline ends. The CDR3 sequence is 15 residues long. CDR3 DNA sequence: TGTGCCAGCAGCCAAGGCCTCGGACGGCCCAATGAGCAGTTCTTC. Encoded protein: CASSQGLGRPNEQFF.

J is TRBJ2-1 and V is TRBV27; 8 positions match TRBD2. Germline CDR1 is MNHEY and CDR2 is SMNVEV (reference sequence). There are 15 residues in the CDR3. V was pared by 6 bases and J by 4 bases, with 8 bases of the junction left unmatched. CDR3 in DNA: TGTGCCAGCAGGACGGGCACGGGAGGGTACAATGAGCAGTTCTTC. Translation: CASRTGTGGYNEQFF.

This chain connects TRBV10-3 to TRBJ1-1; TRBD1 matches at 10 bases. Germline values: CDR1 ENHRY, CDR2 SYGVKD. This CDR3 is 15 amino acids long. The junction had 10 bases not matched to a gene; V was cut back by 7 bases and J by 5 bases. The CDR3 region has the DNA TGTGCCATCATGCTACTGGACAGGGGGAGAACTGAAGCTTTCTTT. It is translated as CAIMLLDRGRTEAFF.

The V gene is TRBV5-8, the J gene TRBJ2-3; 8 nucleotides match TRBD1. Trimming at V came to 4 bases and at J to 7 bases, leaving 8 bases not matched to a gene. CDR1 SGHTS and CDR2 YDEGEE come from the germline V gene. The CDR3 has 14 amino acids. The CDR3 region is CASSQTGVINTQYF. Written as DNA, the CDR3 is TGTGCCAGCAGCCAGACAGGGGTGATAAATACGCAGTATTTT.

This rearrangement joins TRBV30 to TRBJ2-7; 9 bases align to TRBD1. J was trimmed by 5 bases and V by 7 bases; bases with no gene match: 3. The germline V gene encodes CDR1 GTSNPN and CDR2 SVGIG (reference sequence). This CDR3 spans 11 amino acids. This CDR3 is CASTGGNEQYF. The CDR3 DNA sequence: TGTGCCTCGACAGGGGGTAACGAGCAGTACTTC. Full variable domain (remainder filled in from reference TRBV30 and TRBJ2-7): SQTIHQWPATLVQPVGSPLSLECTVEGTSNPNLYWYRQAAGRGLQLLFYSVGIGQISSEVPQNLSASRPQDRQFILSSKKLLLSDSGFYLCASTGGNEQYFGPGTRLTVT.

The chain links TRBV7-8 to TRBJ1-1; D uncertain. The CDR3 has 15 amino acids. Trimming stripped 0 bases from V and 2 bases from J, with 10 bases between. In germline, CDR1 is SGHVS, CDR2 FQNEAQ. The CDR3, as DNA: TGTGCCAGCAGCTTAGCCGGTTGGGGAAACACTGAAGCTTTCTTT. It encodes CASSLAGWGNTEAFF.

The J gene is TRBJ1-5, the V gene TRBV5-6; D ambiguous. The CDR3 spans 12 residues. V was pared by 1 base and J by 9 bases, with 8 bases between. Germline V gene sequence: CDR1 SGHDT, CDR2 YYEEEE. The CDR3 DNA follows: TGTGCCAGCAGCTTGAGGTTTCCGCCCCAGCATTTT. This sequence encodes CASSLRFPPQHF.

This sequence joins TRBV19 and TRBJ2-5, with 7 bases lining up with TRBD1. V dropped 4 bases and J dropped 2; count of bases not matched to a gene: 4. The CDR3 spans 14 residues. Germline CDR1 and CDR2: LNHDA and SQIVND (reference sequence). CDR3: CASSSGQEQETQYF. The CDR3 coding sequence is TGTGCCAGTAGTAGTGGACAGGAACAAGAGACCCAGTACTTC.